The T cell receptor (beta chain) described here comes from a study of CD8 T cells in ankylosing spondylitis. Study-wide findings and caveats: From matched ankylosing spondylitis synovial fluid, disease-linked clones were reportedly recovered at significantly enriched levels.

Deletions cut 6 bases from V and 6 bases from J, with 9 bases between. The CDR3 runs 12 residues. Germline lookup yields CDR1 MNHEY and CDR2 SMNVEV (reference sequence). Each CDR3 protein is one row after TCRdb ran MiXCR on the 5' RACE reads. The sample shows tens of thousands of distinct CDR3 sequences, around 25% of them seen only once. Remarks on this clonotype: Its specificity is not known.

The V and J genes are TRBV27 and TRBJ1-5, with D perhaps matching TRBD1 (5 bases). This TCR was sampled from a male donor with ankylosing spondylitis or in good health (not recorded which). Source material: blood, either unsorted or a sorted T cell fraction (not recorded which). CDR3 region: CASRTGLQPQHF. The CDR3 DNA sequence: TGTGCCAGCAGAACAGGCCTTCAGCCCCAGCATTTT.